The 24 T cell receptor beta chains below come from one sample, sequenced in a study of cytomegalovirus exposure and HLA in healthy donors. Amplification used 60 Vbeta primers and 13 Jbeta primers. Using immunoSEQ multiplex PCR, the repertoire was profiled, and TCRdb retains in-frame clones only, with some absent. The table shows 150,000 or so clones, with roughly 80% occurring only once. Sequencing was performed on PBMCs. The source of these receptors is a man aged 40-49 years in good health and CMV-seropositive.

The rearrangement uses TRBV25-1 and TRBJ1-1; D gene ambiguous. This CDR3 has 13 amino acids. Trimming took 4 bases from V and 2 from J, leaving 8 bases between them. CDR1 and CDR2 (germline): MGHDK, SYGVNS. CDR3 sequence: CASSGAANTEAFF. The CDR3 DNA follows: TGTGCCAGCAGTGGGGCAGCCAACACTGAAGCTTTCTTT. Based on the CDR3 plus reference TRBV25-1 and TRBJ1-1, the full variable domain is EADIYQTPRYLVIGTGKKITLECSQTMGHDKMYWYQQDPGMELHLIHYSYGVNSTEKGDLSSESTVSRIRTEHFPLTLESARPSHTSQYLCASSGAANTEAFFGQGTRLTVV.

This rearrangement joins TRBV2 to TRBJ2-1; the match to TRBD2 covers 9 bases. CDR3 length equals 15 residues. The ends lost 4 bases at V and 3 bases at J; junction bases unmatched: 4. Germline CDR1 and CDR2: SNHLY and FYNNEI. The CDR3 region has the DNA TGTGCCAGCAGTGTGAGACTAGCGGACTACAATGAGCAGTTCTTC. Encoded protein: CASSVRLADYNEQFF.

V is TRBV10-1 and J is TRBJ2-5, with D maybe TRBD2 (6 bases). In germline, CDR1 is WNHNN, CDR2 SYGVQD (reference sequence). The CDR3 has 17 residues. The ends were cut back, 5 bases at V and 5 bases at J, with 24 bases in the middle. The CDR3, as DNA: TGCGCCAGCAGTCTGCAGCCCCTCAGCGGGTTTCCGGAGACCCAGTACTTC. This gives the protein CASSLQPLSGFPETQYF.

The rearrangement links TRBV29-1 to TRBJ1-1, with D unclear. Germline V lookup: CDR1 SQVTM, CDR2 ANQGSEA. V was cut by 4 bases and J by 1 base, with 13 bases left in between. CDR3 size: 14 residues. CDR3 in amino acids: CSVAFGEGNTEAFF. The CDR3 nucleotides are TGCAGCGTTGCCTTCGGAGAAGGGAACACTGAAGCTTTCTTT.

V usage is TRBV7-2 and J usage is TRBJ2-5, with 14 bases aligning to TRBD2. V gave up 5 bases and J gave up 5 bases; unmatched junction bases: 7. Germline CDR1 is SGHTA and CDR2 is FQGNSA. The CDR3 has 16 residues. The CDR3 DNA is TGTGCCAGCAGCCGTACCGGGACTAGCGGGAGTGAGACCCAGTACTTC. The encoded protein is CASSRTGTSGSETQYF.

V and J are TRBV2 and TRBJ1-5; TRBD1 might be the D (5 bases). Germline V gene data show CDR1 as SNHLY and CDR2 as FYNNEI. The CDR3 sequence is 14 residues long. Trimming shortened V by 4 bases and J by 7 bases, and 14 bases separated the two germline ends. CDR3: CASSVGGAGQPQHF. For the CDR3, the DNA is TGTGCCAGCAGTGTAGGAGGGGCGGGACAGCCCCAGCATTTT.

The gene calls are TRBV19 and TRBJ2-7; possible D gene TRBD2, 5 bases. The CDR3 totals 14 residues. Trimming took off 10 bases at V and 3 bases at J, with 19 bases between the two ends. Germline loops: CDR1 LNHDA, CDR2 SQIVND (reference sequence). The CDR3 is CATSLGSGSYEQYF. CDR3 nucleotide sequence: TGTGCCACCTCCCTAGGGAGCGGCAGCTACGAGCAGTACTTC.

The chain is built from TRBV7-9 and TRBJ2-3, with 7 bases fitting TRBD2. The CDR3 has 15 amino acids. Trimming at V came to 7 bases and at J to 2 bases, leaving 9 bases not matched to a gene. Per germline, CDR1 SEHNR and CDR2 FQNEAQ (reference sequence). DNA of the CDR3: TGTGCCAGCAACCATGGGGGGGGGAACACAGATACGCAGTATTTT. It specifies CASNHGGGNTDTQYF.

This chain connects TRBV7-8 to TRBJ2-5, with D hard to call. CDR3 length: 13 residues. CDR1 is SGHVS and CDR2 is FQNEAQ in the germline V gene. Trimming cost V 5 bases and J 4 bases, with 11 bases left between them. CDR3 sequence: CASSLTHGETQYF. The CDR3 DNA is TGTGCCAGCAGCCTAACCCACGGAGAGACCCAGTACTTC. Variable domain in full (rest from reference TRBV7-8 and TRBJ2-5): GAGVSQSPRYKVAKRGQDVALRCDPISGHVSLFWYQQALGQGPEFLTYFQNEAQLDKSGLPSDRFFAERPEGSVSTLKIQRTQQEDSAVYLCASSLTHGETQYFGPGTRLLVL.

The chain combines TRBV10-3 with TRBJ1-5; the D gene is possibly TRBD1 (5 bases). The CDR3 contains 13 residues. Germline CDR1 reads ENHRY; CDR2 reads SYGVKD. V was clipped by 10 bases and J by 9 bases, with 19 bases between them. CDR3: CATQTGGRGPQHF. The CDR3 DNA sequence: TGTGCCACCCAAACGGGGGGGAGGGGGCCCCAGCATTTT.

The genes are TRBV5-1 and TRBJ2-5; 8 bases map to TRBD1. Trimming at V came to 3 bases and at J to 2 bases, leaving 9 bases not matched to a gene. There are 16 residues in the CDR3. CDR1 and CDR2 from the germline V gene are SGHRS and YFSETQ. Here the CDR3 reads CASSWGTGRGQETQYF. In DNA form, the CDR3 reads TGCGCCAGCAGCTGGGGGACAGGACGAGGGCAAGAGACCCAGTACTTC.

V is TRBV4-1 and J is TRBJ2-7; 14 bases are a match to TRBD2. This CDR3 is built from 15 residues. The V gene's germline CDR1 is MGHRA and CDR2 YSYEKL. V was pared by 4 bases and J by 6 bases, with 5 bases of the junction left unmatched. The CDR3 reads CASSPRGLAGVEQYF. CDR3 coding DNA: TGCGCCAGCAGCCCAAGGGGACTAGCGGGAGTCGAGCAGTACTTC.

The V gene is TRBV6-6, the J gene TRBJ1-1; D gene uncertain. There are 13 residues in the CDR3. The V end lost 8 bases, the J end lost 2 bases, and 12 bases lay between the germline ends. CDR1 and CDR2 (germline): MNHNY, SVGAGI (reference sequence). The CDR3 reads CASGLRGNTEAFF. The CDR3 nucleotides read TGTGCCAGCGGTTTACGGGGAAACACTGAAGCTTTCTTT.

This chain links TRBV5-1 with TRBJ1-4, with 11 bases fitting TRBD1. V trimming: 2 bases; J trimming: 7 bases; junction bases outside the gene matches: 4. Germline-derived CDR1 and CDR2 are SGHRS and YFSETQ. The CDR3 is 15 residues long. Here the CDR3 DNA reads TGCGCCAGCAGCTTAACCGGGACAGGGGGTGAAAAACTGTTTTTT. Its protein product is CASSLTGTGGEKLFF. The complete variable domain, with remaining parts taken from reference TRBV5-1 and TRBJ1-4, reads KAGVTQTPRYLIKTRGQQVTLSCSPISGHRSVSWYQQTPGQGLQFLFEYFSETQRNKGNFPGRFSGRQFSNSRSEMNVSTLELGDSALYLCASSLTGTGGEKLFFGSGTQLSVL.

The chain is built from TRBV11-2 and TRBJ2-2; 11 positions agree with TRBD2. This CDR3 spans 16 amino acids. Germline trimming cut 5 bases from V and 4 bases from J; bases unmatched to any gene: 6. CDR1 and CDR2 (germline): SGHAT, FQNNGV. As DNA, the CDR3 is TGTGCCAGCAGCCCCCAACTAGCGGGAGCCACCGGGGAGCTGTTTTTT. The encoded protein is CASSPQLAGATGELFF. Combining the CDR3 with reference TRBV11-2 and TRBJ2-2 gives the whole variable domain EAGVAQSPRYKIIEKRQSVAFWCNPISGHATLYWYQQILGQGPKLLIQFQNNGVVDDSQLPKDRFSAERLKGVDSTLKIQPAKLEDSAVYLCASSPQLAGATGELFFGEGSRLTVL.

This clone was detected a few times. The chain links TRBV6-5 to TRBJ2-7; TRBD2 aligns across 7 bases. Germline CDR1 reads MNHEY; CDR2 reads SVGAGI. The CDR3 is 15 residues long. V gave up 2 bases and J gave up 2 bases; unmatched junction bases: 6. The CDR3 reads CASSYGLELAYEQYF. CDR3 DNA: TGTGCCAGCAGTTACGGACTAGAACTCGCCTACGAGCAGTACTTC.

This rearrangement joins TRBV7-2 to TRBJ2-4; no clear D. The CDR3 is 14 residues long. V was shortened by 10 bases and J by 0 bases, with 13 bases between the two germline ends. Germline V gene sequence: CDR1 SGHTA, CDR2 FQGNSA. The CDR3 bases are TGTGCCACCCAGGATTCCCTAGCCAAAAACATTCAGTACTTC. It specifies CATQDSLAKNIQYF.

The chain has TRBV19 and TRBJ1-5; D call uncertain. The V and J ends lost 7 bases and 7 bases respectively, with 11 bases between them. Germline loops: CDR1 LNHDA, CDR2 SQIVND (reference sequence). The CDR3 consists of 12 residues. For the CDR3, the DNA is TGTGCCAGTAAAAGCGGGGAGCAGCCCCAGCATTTT. Amino acid sequence: CASKSGEQPQHF.

The chain links TRBV11-1 to TRBJ1-1, with 8 bases fitting TRBD1. J was trimmed by 5 bases and V by 5 bases; bases with no gene match: 7. Germline CDR1 is SGHAT and CDR2 is FQDESV (reference sequence). This CDR3 spans 14 amino acids. The CDR3 region has the DNA TGTGCCAGCAGCCCCGACAGGGGAGGGACTGAAGCTTTCTTT. Protein sequence: CASSPDRGGTEAFF.

This clone has a count of ten or more. The chain has TRBV6-1 and TRBJ2-7; TRBD1 is a possible D gene (5 bases). CDR1 and CDR2 (germline): MNHNS, SASEGT. V lost 11 bases and J lost 6, with 20 bases in between. This CDR3 contains 13 residues. The CDR3 coding sequence is TGTGCCTCTAACTTCGGACACCCCTCCGAGCAGTACTTC. Amino acid sequence: CASNFGHPSEQYF.

J is TRBJ2-7 and V is TRBV20-1; D remains unclear. The CDR3 runs 10 residues. Germline CDR1 is DFQATT and CDR2 is SNEGSKA (reference sequence). The CDR3 bases are TGCAGCGGGTCCCCCTACGAGCAGTACTTC. This translates into CSGSPYEQYF.

This clone was seen more than once but under ten times. The V gene is TRBV19, the J gene TRBJ1-2; the D is unclear. Germline values: CDR1 LNHDA, CDR2 SQIVND (reference sequence). There are 15 residues in the CDR3. V dropped 1 base and J dropped 4 bases, with 13 bases sitting between them. CDR3 sequence: CASSIVYSTAYGYTF. For the CDR3, the DNA is TGTGCCAGTAGTATAGTCTACAGTACCGCCTATGGCTACACCTTC.

The chain uses TRBV5-4 and TRBJ2-3, with D possibly matching TRBD2 (6 bases). The CDR3 covers 17 residues. V gave up 4 bases and J gave up 2 bases, with 20 bases separating them. CDR1 SGHNT and CDR2 YYREEE come from the germline V gene (reference sequence). CDR3 bases: TGTGCCAGCAGCCCTCACGGGGCGGGGAGGTTCACAGATACGCAGTATTTT. This encodes CASSPHGAGRFTDTQYF.

The chain has TRBV7-9 and TRBJ1-4; TRBD1 agrees at 9 bases. With 5 bases clipped from V and 6 bases from J, the junction kept 7 bases outside the gene matches. This CDR3 spans 15 amino acids. The germline gives CDR1 SEHNR, CDR2 FQNEAQ (reference sequence). The CDR3, as DNA: TGTGCCAGCAGCGTAGTGGGACAGGGTGATGAAAAACTGTTTTTT. Amino acid sequence: CASSVVGQGDEKLFF. The variable domain in full, with the rest retrieved from reference TRBV7-9 and TRBJ1-4, is DTGVSQNPRHKITKRGQNVTFRCDPISEHNRLYWYRQTLGQGPEFLTYFQNEAQLEKSRLLSDRFSAERPKGSFSTLEIQRTEQGDSAMYLCASSVVGQGDEKLFFGSGTQLSVL.